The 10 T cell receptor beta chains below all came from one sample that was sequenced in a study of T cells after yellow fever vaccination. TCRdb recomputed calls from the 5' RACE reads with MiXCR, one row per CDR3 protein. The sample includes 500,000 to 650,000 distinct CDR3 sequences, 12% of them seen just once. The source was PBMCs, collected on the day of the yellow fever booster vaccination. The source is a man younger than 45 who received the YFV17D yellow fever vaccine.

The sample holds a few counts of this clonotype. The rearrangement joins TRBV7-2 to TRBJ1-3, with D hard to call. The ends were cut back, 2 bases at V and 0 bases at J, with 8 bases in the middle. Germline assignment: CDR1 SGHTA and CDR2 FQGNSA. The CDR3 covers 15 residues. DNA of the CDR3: TGTGCCAGCAGCTTAAGTTGGGGCTCTGGAAACACCATATATTTT. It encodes CASSLSWGSGNTIYF.

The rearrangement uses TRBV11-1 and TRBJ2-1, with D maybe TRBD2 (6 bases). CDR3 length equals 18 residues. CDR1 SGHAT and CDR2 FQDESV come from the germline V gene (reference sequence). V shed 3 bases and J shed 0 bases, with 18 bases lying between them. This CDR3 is CASSFYRGGTNSYNEQFF. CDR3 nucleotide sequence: TGTGCCAGCAGCTTCTATCGTGGAGGGACGAACTCCTACAATGAGCAGTTCTTC.

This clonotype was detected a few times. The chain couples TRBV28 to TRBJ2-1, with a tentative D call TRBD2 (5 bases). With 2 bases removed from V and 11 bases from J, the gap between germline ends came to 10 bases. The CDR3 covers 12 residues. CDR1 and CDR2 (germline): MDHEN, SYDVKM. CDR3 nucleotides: TGTGCCAGCAGTTTACCTGCGACTAAGCAGTTCTTC. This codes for CASSLPATKQFF. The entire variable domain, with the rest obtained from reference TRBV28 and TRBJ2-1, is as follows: DVKVTQSSRYLVKRTGEKVFLECVQDMDHENMFWYRQDPGLGLRLIYFSYDVKMKEKGDIPEGYSVSREKKERFSLILESASTNQTSMYLCASSLPATKQFFGPGTRLTVL.

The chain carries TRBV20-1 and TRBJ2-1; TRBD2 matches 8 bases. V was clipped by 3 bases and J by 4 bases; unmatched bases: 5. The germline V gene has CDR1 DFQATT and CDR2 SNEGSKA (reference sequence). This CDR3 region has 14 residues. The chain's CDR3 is CSASGRAEYNEQFF. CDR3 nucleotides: TGCAGTGCTAGCGGGAGGGCCGAATACAATGAGCAGTTCTTC.

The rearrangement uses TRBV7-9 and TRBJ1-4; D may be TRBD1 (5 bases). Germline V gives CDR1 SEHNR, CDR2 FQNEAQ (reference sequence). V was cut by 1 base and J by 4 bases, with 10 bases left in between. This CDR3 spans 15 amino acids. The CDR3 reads CASSLGDGINEKLFF. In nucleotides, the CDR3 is TGTGCCAGCAGCTTAGGGGACGGGATTAATGAAAAACTGTTTTTT. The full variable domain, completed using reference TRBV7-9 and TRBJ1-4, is DTGVSQNPRHKITKRGQNVTFRCDPISEHNRLYWYRQTLGQGPEFLTYFQNEAQLEKSRLLSDRFSAERPKGSFSTLEIQRTEQGDSAMYLCASSLGDGINEKLFFGSGTQLSVL.

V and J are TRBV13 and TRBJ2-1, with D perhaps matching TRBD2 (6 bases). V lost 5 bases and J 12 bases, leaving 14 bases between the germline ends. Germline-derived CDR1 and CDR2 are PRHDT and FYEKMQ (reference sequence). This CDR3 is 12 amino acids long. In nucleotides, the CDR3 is TGTGCCAGCAGCCTCCCGGGGGTAGGGCAGTTCTTC. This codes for CASSLPGVGQFF. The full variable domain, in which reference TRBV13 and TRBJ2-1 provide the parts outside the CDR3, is AAGVIQSPRHLIKEKRETATLKCYPIPRHDTVYWYQQGPGQDPQFLISFYEKMQSDKGSIPDRFSAQQFSDYHSELNMSSLELGDSALYFCASSLPGVGQFFGPGTRLTVL.

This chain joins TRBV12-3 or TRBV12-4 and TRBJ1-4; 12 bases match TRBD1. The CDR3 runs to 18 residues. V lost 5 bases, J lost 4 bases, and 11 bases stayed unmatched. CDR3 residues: CASSLRGTGGGGNEKLFF. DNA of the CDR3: TGTGCCAGCAGTCTCAGGGGGACAGGGGGCGGTGGTAATGAAAAACTGTTTTTT.

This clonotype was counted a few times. CDR3 DNA: TGCGCCAGCAGCACCGGCGGGACAGGGGGCGGTGGCTACACCTTC. This encodes CASSTGGTGGGGYTF. This rearrangement joins TRBV5-1 to TRBJ1-2; 12 nucleotides align to TRBD1. This CDR3 contains 15 residues. V lost 4 bases, J lost 7 bases, and 8 bases stayed unmatched. The V gene's germline CDR1 is SGHRS and CDR2 YFSETQ.

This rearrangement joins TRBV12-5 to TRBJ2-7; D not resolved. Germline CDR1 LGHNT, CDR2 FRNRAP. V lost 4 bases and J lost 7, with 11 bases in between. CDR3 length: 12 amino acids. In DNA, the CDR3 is TGTGCTAGTGGTTACCCGGCGACGGAGCAGTACTTC. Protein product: CASGYPATEQYF.

The CDR3 spells CATHRQGTYSNQPQHF. The CDR3 DNA reads as TGTGCCACTCATAGACAGGGCACCTATAGCAATCAGCCCCAGCATTTT. The chain is built from TRBV28 and TRBJ1-5; 7 bases are shared with TRBD1. The CDR3 covers 16 residues. The ends lost 10 bases at V and 0 bases at J; junction bases unmatched: 12. Germline V gene sequence: CDR1 MDHEN, CDR2 SYDVKM.